This TCR beta chain was identified in a study of post-analysis software for immune sequencing data. The authors incorporated unique molecular identifiers into the TCR beta cDNA libraries. TCRdb re-derived calls from the PCR reads in MiXCR, one entry per CDR3 protein. The table shows more than 500,000 distinct CDR3 sequences, with approximately 31% occurring only once. Sequencing was performed on blood. The sequence was collected from a girl aged 2-17 years with multiple sclerosis.

The CDR3 sequence is CASSQVPGGRNPSGANVLTF. In DNA, the CDR3 is TGCGCCAGCAGCCAAGTTCCTGGGGGGCGCAATCCATCTGGGGCCAACGTCCTGACTTTC. The chain uses TRBV4-1 and TRBJ2-6; the D gene could be TRBD1 or TRBD2 (6 bases each). Germline V CDR1 and CDR2: MGHRA, YSYEKL. This CDR3 contains 20 residues. V lost 1 base to trimming and J lost 1 base, with 20 bases between them.